This T cell receptor (beta chain) was sequenced in a study of T cells in Graves' hyperthyroidism and ophthalmopathy. Study at large: Peripheral blood was taken when the disease was first diagnosed, before any treatment began.

Researchers defined stable Graves' hyperthyroidism as no ophthalmopathy progression within 18 months. Investigators excluded patients with uncontrolled infection, other autoimmune disease, pregnancy or lactation. CDR1 and CDR2 (germline): SGHAT, FQNNGV. CDR3 length: 14 amino acids. Trimming took off 1 base at V and 2 bases at J, with 7 bases between the two ends. Amplified regions were TCR beta CDR3 sequences from RNA transcripts. TCR CDR3 underwent first-round RT-PCR with the HTBI primer set. A single record per CDR3 protein comes from TCRdb applying MiXCR to the multiplex PCR reads. The table lists 300,000 to 450,000 distinct CDR3 sequences, about 15% of them singletons, with more than 9.5% in the top ten. Study conclusions and caveats: Most clonotypes expanded in the thyroid (above 0.001) were also present in blood.

A note on this clonotype: The antigen remains undetermined. Lacking the conserved final phenylalanine or tryptophan, this CDR3 likely reflects a read error.

The sample was blood. This TCR derives from a woman aged 60 to 75 with Graves' hyperthyroidism. This chain uses TRBV11-2 with TRBJ2-3; unclear D gene. The CDR3 nucleotides are TGTGCCAGCAGCTTAGCTAGGGCCACAGATACGCAGTATTCT. Translating gives CASSLARATDTQYS.